Shown below are 21 T cell receptor beta chains from a single sample sequenced in a study of blood T cell repertoires in COVID-19. Clones were read by immunoSEQ multiplex PCR, and TCRdb kept only the in-frame ones, dropping some. The data contain around 150,000 clones, 81% of them singletons. Sequencing input: peripheral blood. These receptors originate from a woman aged 60-70 years with active or convalescent COVID-19.

The V call is TRBV5-4, the J call TRBJ2-1; 9 nucleotides align to TRBD1. The V segment lost 4 bases and the J segment 1 base; nucleotides outside the gene matches: 3. This CDR3 has 15 amino acids. Germline values: CDR1 SGHNT, CDR2 YYREEE (reference sequence). CDR3 loop: CASSPDRGSYNEQFF. The CDR3 bases are TGTGCCAGCAGCCCAGACAGGGGGTCCTACAATGAGCAGTTCTTC.

CDR3 in DNA: TGCGCCAGCAGCCAAGGCTCAGCGGTCATAGGGGAGCTGTTTTTT. This encodes CASSQGSAVIGELFF. The chain links TRBV4-3 to TRBJ2-2; a weak D match, TRBD2 (5 bases). Germline CDR1 is LGHNA and CDR2 is YSLEER. There are 15 residues in the CDR3. Trimming removed 1 base from V and 8 bases from J, with 14 bases in between.

The chain uses TRBV5-1 and TRBJ1-1, with TRBD1 as a possible D gene (6 bases). The ends were cut back, 1 base at V and 1 base at J, with 14 bases in the middle. The CDR3 has 16 amino acids. Germline CDR1 and CDR2: SGHRS and YFSETQ. Written as DNA, the CDR3 is TGCGCCAGCAGCTTGTTTCAGGGGCCCCCGAACACTGAAGCTTTCTTT. Protein: CASSLFQGPPNTEAFF.

The chain combines TRBV29-1 with TRBJ2-7; a weak D match, TRBD2 (7 bases). Deletions cut 7 bases from V and 0 bases from J, with 13 bases between. The CDR3 has 13 residues. The germline V gene has CDR1 SQVTM and CDR2 ANQGSEA. The CDR3 here is CSAKAGHSYEQYF. Written as DNA, the CDR3 is TGCAGCGCAAAAGCGGGACACTCCTACGAGCAGTACTTC.

This clone was observed once. V is TRBV27 and J is TRBJ1-2, with TRBD1 as a possible D gene (5 bases). V was cut by 6 bases and J by 5 bases, with 13 bases left in between. The CDR3 has 13 residues. CDR1 and CDR2 from the germline V gene are MNHEY and SMNVEV (reference sequence). CDR3 loop: CASRPGGVYGYTF. CDR3 DNA: TGTGCCAGCAGACCCGGGGGAGTTTATGGCTACACCTTC.

The CDR3 DNA reads TGCAGCGTTGAAAAGGTTCAGGGGGAGACCCAGTACTTC. Translating gives CSVEKVQGETQYF. The chain carries TRBV29-1 and TRBJ2-5; D is possibly TRBD1 (6 bases). Trimming left V 2 bases short and J 5 bases short, with 12 bases between. The CDR3 extends over 13 amino acids. Looked up from germline, CDR1 is SQVTM and CDR2 is ANQGSEA.

The rearrangement uses TRBV3-1 (or the pseudogene TRBV3-2) and TRBJ1-6; TRBD1 agrees at 10 bases. Germline V gene data show CDR1 as LGHDT and CDR2 as YNNKEL (reference sequence). The length of the CDR3 is 15 residues. Germline trimming cut 5 bases from V and 7 bases from J; bases unmatched to any gene: 5. CDR3 amino acids: CASSLTGQGNSPLHF. In DNA form, the CDR3 reads TGTGCCAGCAGCTTAACGGGACAGGGGAATTCACCCCTCCACTTT.

This chain joins TRBV7-2 and TRBJ2-7; 11 bases align to TRBD2. The germline CDR1 and CDR2 sequences are SGHTA and FQGNSA. This CDR3 has 16 residues. Germline trimming cut 3 bases from V and 1 base from J; bases unmatched to any gene: 5. The CDR3 nucleotides are TGTGCCAGCAGCTTGGAAGGGACTAGCGGTTCCTACGAGCAGTACGTC. It translates to CASSLEGTSGSYEQYV.

This chain connects TRBV29-1 to TRBJ1-5, with TRBD1 matching over 8 bases. Germline values: CDR1 SQVTM, CDR2 ANQGSEA. This CDR3 has 14 residues. Trimming at V came to 6 bases and at J to 6 bases, leaving 10 bases not matched to a gene. CDR3 amino acids: CSVTDRGGSQPQHF. CDR3 DNA sequence: TGCAGCGTGACCGACAGGGGTGGGAGTCAGCCCCAGCATTTT. The variable domain in full, completed from reference TRBV29-1 and TRBJ1-5, reads SAVISQKPSRDICQRGTSLTIQCQVDSQVTMMFWYRQQPGQSLTLIATANQGSEATYESGFVIDKFPISRPNLTFSTLTVSNMSPEDSSIYLCSVTDRGGSQPQHFGDGTRLSIL.

The CDR3 region is CASSLWDMNTEAFF. As DNA, the CDR3 is TGCGCCAGCAGCTTGTGGGACATGAACACTGAAGCTTTCTTT. J is TRBJ1-1 and V is TRBV5-1; D is perhaps TRBD1 (6 bases). V was trimmed by 1 base and J by 0 bases, leaving 7 bases between them. The CDR3 sequence is 14 residues long. The germline gives CDR1 SGHRS, CDR2 YFSETQ.

This sequence joins TRBV7-9 and TRBJ2-5, with TRBD2 matching 13 bases. The V and J ends lost 5 bases and 1 base, in that order; junction bases with no gene match: 7. The germline V gene has CDR1 SEHNR and CDR2 FQNEAQ (reference sequence). The CDR3 runs 17 residues. The CDR3 loop is CASSRRTSGGSQETQYF. CDR3 nucleotides: TGTGCCAGCAGCCGCCGGACTAGCGGGGGTTCCCAAGAGACCCAGTACTTC.

V gene TRBV6-1 combines with J gene TRBJ2-7; D possibly corresponds to TRBD1 (6 bases). Germline V gene lookup returns CDR1 MNHNS and CDR2 SASEGT. V was pared by 1 base and J by 3 bases, with 13 bases between. This CDR3 is 15 amino acids long. CDR3 sequence reads: CASSEESNRVYEQYV. The CDR3 DNA reads as TGTGCCAGCAGTGAAGAATCAAACAGGGTCTACGAGCAGTACGTC.

The gene calls are TRBV9 and TRBJ2-5; D perhaps matches TRBD2 (5 bases). The germline gives CDR1 SGDLS, CDR2 YYNGEE. Trimming pared 0 bases from V and 2 bases from J, leaving 5 bases between. The CDR3 runs to 13 residues. Written as DNA, the CDR3 is TGTGCCAGCAGCGTAGTAGCGCAAGAGACCCAGTACTTC. Encoded protein: CASSVVAQETQYF.

The DNA for the CDR3 is TGTGCCAGCAGTCGTCCGGGACAGACCAATTCACCCCTCCACTTT. This codes for CASSRPGQTNSPLHF. The chain carries TRBV28 and TRBJ1-6; 7 bases are a match to TRBD1. Germline V gene lookup returns CDR1 MDHEN and CDR2 SYDVKM. J gave up 7 bases and V 5 bases, and 8 bases lay outside the gene matches. This CDR3 comprises 15 residues.

J is TRBJ2-1 and V is TRBV4-1; D is uncertain. The V end was cut by 0 bases, the J end by 0 bases, with 9 bases between. CDR1 is MGHRA, CDR2 YSYEKL, per germline. The CDR3 spans 16 residues. Here the CDR3 reads CASSQDSTSSYNEQFF. The DNA of the CDR3 is TGCGCCAGCAGCCAAGATAGCACGAGCTCCTACAATGAGCAGTTCTTC.

This sequence joins TRBV14 and TRBJ1-2; D gene unclear. The V end was cut by 1 base, the J end by 2 bases, with 14 bases between. Germline lookup yields CDR1 SGHDN and CDR2 FVKESK. The CDR3 runs 16 residues. The CDR3 DNA sequence: TGTGCCAGCAGCCAAGTGGCAGGCCCGTCGAACTATGGCTACACCTTC. It is translated as CASSQVAGPSNYGYTF.

The chain links TRBV3-1 (or the pseudogene TRBV3-2) to TRBJ1-1; the D is unclear. The CDR3 is made up of 13 amino acids. Germline CDR1 and CDR2: LGHDT and YNNKEL (reference sequence). V was cut by 0 bases and J by 4 bases, with 6 bases left in between. DNA for the CDR3: TGTGCCAGCAGCCAAGATCGGGGCACTGAAGCTTTCTTT. Translation gives CASSQDRGTEAFF.

This clone was counted at least ten times. The chain combines TRBV30 with TRBJ1-5; tentative D call: TRBD1 (6 bases). Trimming left V 2 bases short and J 2 bases short, with 13 bases between. There are 15 residues in the CDR3. Germline CDR1 GTSNPN, CDR2 SVGIG (reference sequence). The CDR3 loop is CAWSPQGNGNQPQHF. The CDR3, as DNA: TGTGCCTGGAGTCCGCAGGGGAACGGCAATCAGCCCCAGCATTTT. Full variable domain (remainder filled in from reference TRBV30 and TRBJ1-5): SQTIHQWPATLVQPVGSPLSLECTVEGTSNPNLYWYRQAAGRGLQLLFYSVGIGQISSEVPQNLSASRPQDRQFILSSKKLLLSDSGFYLCAWSPQGNGNQPQHFGDGTRLSIL.

The genes are TRBV5-1 and TRBJ1-1; TRBD1 might be the D (5 bases). Germline loops: CDR1 SGHRS, CDR2 YFSETQ. Trimming pared 1 base from V and 3 bases from J, leaving 10 bases between. This CDR3 contains 14 residues. CDR3 DNA sequence: TGCGCCAGCAGCTTGTATCAAGGGGACACTGAAGCTTTCTTT. Its translation is CASSLYQGDTEAFF.

Points on this clone: The identical CDR3 is also encoded by other nucleotide sequences in the sample. The rearrangement uses TRBV12-3 or TRBV12-4 and TRBJ1-1, with D tentatively TRBD1 (5 bases). Trimming pared 3 bases from V and 5 bases from J, leaving 10 bases between. The CDR3 spans 13 residues. The CDR3 here is CASSLGGGTEAFF. In DNA, the CDR3 is TGTGCCAGCAGTTTGGGGGGGGGAACTGAAGCTTTCTTT.

V gene TRBV6-5 combines with J gene TRBJ1-5; D is unclear. Germline lookup yields CDR1 MNHEY and CDR2 SVGAGI. CDR3 size: 15 residues. With 7 bases removed from V and 5 bases from J, the gap between germline ends came to 18 bases. CDR3 nucleotide sequence: TGTGCCAGCAAGTCGACATACAGTACCGATCAGCCCCAGCATTTT. Residues: CASKSTYSTDQPQHF.